The clone carrying this T cell receptor (beta chain) has more than one count but fewer than ten. Its antigen is currently unknown. This CDR3 has 16 amino acids. V trimming: 4 bases; J trimming: 1 base; junction bases outside the gene matches: 5. Looked up from germline, CDR1 is LNHDA and CDR2 is SQIVND (reference sequence). This sample is part of a study of chemoradiotherapy in HPV16-positive cancers. Produced via immunoSEQ multiplex PCR; TCRdb's table is partial and in-frame only. The sample carries about 5,400 clones, about 85% recorded once. Findings and limits, study-wide: During treatment, candidate HPV-specific clones and E7-related motifs expanded in tumor. In HPV16-positive patients, HPV-responsive T-cell expansion tracked better recurrence-free survival.

This clonotype was sampled from a human donor with HPV-associated anogenital cancer. This sample comprised tumor tissue, obtained from a patient who underwent chemoradiotherapy. The rearrangement links TRBV19 to TRBJ2-5; 11 positions agree with TRBD2. CDR3 region: CASSTTGTSGQETQYF. The CDR3 coding sequence is TGTGCCAGTAGTACAACCGGGACTAGCGGCCAAGAGACCCAGTACTTC.